These 3 T cell receptor beta chains were sequenced from one sample in a study of blood T cell repertoires in COVID-19. Sequencing was performed with immunoSEQ multiplex PCR; in TCRdb, only in-frame clones are kept and a portion is missing. The table has about 380,000 clones, more than 65% seen once. The material sequenced was peripheral blood. These receptor sequences come from a human donor with acute or convalescent COVID-19. The donor label of this sample is uncertain.

The CDR3: CAWSARGLAFTAEQYF. CDR3 nucleotides: TGTGCCTGGAGTGCCCGGGGACTAGCTTTCACCGCCGAGCAGTACTTC. V usage is TRBV30 and J usage is TRBJ2-7; 9 positions match TRBD2. Per germline, CDR1 GTSNPN and CDR2 SVGIG (reference sequence). The CDR3 contains 16 residues. V lost 1 base to trimming and J lost 6 bases; unmatched junction nucleotides: 13.

The V gene is TRBV5-4, the J gene TRBJ2-1; TRBD1 matches at 9 bases. V trimming: 2 bases; J trimming: 4 bases; junction bases outside the gene matches: 4. CDR1 and CDR2 (germline): SGHNT, YYREEE (reference sequence). The CDR3 consists of 15 residues. The CDR3 DNA is TGTGCCAGCAGCTTCTGGACAGGGGCTTACAATGAGCAGTTCTTC. It codes for CASSFWTGAYNEQFF.

V gene TRBV2 combines with J gene TRBJ2-1; 8 nucleotides agree with TRBD1. The CDR3 loop spans 15 amino acids. CDR1 is SNHLY and CDR2 is FYNNEI in the germline V gene. V lost 1 base, J lost 2 bases, and 1 base stayed unmatched. The CDR3 spells CASSEETGAYNEQFF. As DNA, the CDR3 is TGTGCCAGCAGTGAAGAGACAGGGGCCTACAATGAGCAGTTCTTC.